The 27 T cell receptor beta chains below come from one sample, sequenced in a study of CXCR3-negative and CXCR3-positive naive CD8 T cells. Libraries of TRB cDNA were made by 5' RACE and carried UMIs. TCRdb reworked the 5' RACE reads into one entry per CDR3 protein, no DNA. This sample carries tens of thousands of distinct CDR3 sequences, with roughly 15% going to the ten biggest clones. The sample consisted of memory CD8+ T cells from blood. All receptors derive from a human donor in good health. Some clones in this sample may be carry-over from other donors' samples.

The J gene is TRBJ2-3, the V gene TRBV20-1; the TRBD2 assignment by TCRdb is unverifiable without DNA. The CDR3 covers 16 residues. Per the germline V gene, CDR1 is DFQATT and CDR2 is SNEGSKA (reference sequence). The CDR3 loop reads CSARAPGLGRGDTQYF.

The chain combines TRBV5-1 with TRBJ2-1; TCRdb's D call of TRBD1 is untestable without DNA. This CDR3 spans 14 amino acids. CDR1 is SGHRS, CDR2 YFSETQ, per germline. The CDR3 loop reads CASSLGQGINEQFF. The full variable domain, completed using reference TRBV5-1 and TRBJ2-1, is KAGVTQTPRYLIKTRGQQVTLSCSPISGHRSVSWYQQTPGQGLQFLFEYFSETQRNKGNFPGRFSGRQFSNSRSEMNVSTLELGDSALYLCASSLGQGINEQFFGPGTRLTVL.

V gene TRBV20-1 combines with J gene TRBJ2-1; TCRdb indicates TRBD1, and absent DNA this call remains unverified. From germline, CDR1 is DFQATT and CDR2 SNEGSKA (reference sequence). The CDR3 totals 14 residues. CDR3 protein: CSARGQIRDNEQFF.

V usage is TRBV28 and J usage is TRBJ2-7. Per the germline V gene, CDR1 is MDHEN and CDR2 is SYDVKM. There are 12 residues in the CDR3. CDR3 sequence: CASSYQTNEQYF.

This chain joins TRBV7-3 and TRBJ1-6; TCRdb's D gene call, TRBD1, goes unchecked for lack of DNA. The CDR3 is made up of 13 amino acids. Germline CDR1 is SGHTA and CDR2 is FQGTGA. CDR3 region: CASSPDRASPLHF.

This chain uses TRBV29-1 with TRBJ2-2. This CDR3 is 11 amino acids long. Looked up from germline, CDR1 is SQVTM and CDR2 is ANQGSEA. This chain's CDR3 is CSVLSTRELFF.

This rearrangement joins TRBV5-1 to TRBJ2-7. This CDR3 region has 16 residues. In germline, CDR1 is SGHRS, CDR2 YFSETQ. The CDR3 spells CASSPDVGLSSYEQYF. Together with reference TRBV5-1 and TRBJ2-7, the CDR3 gives the full variable domain: KAGVTQTPRYLIKTRGQQVTLSCSPISGHRSVSWYQQTPGQGLQFLFEYFSETQRNKGNFPGRFSGRQFSNSRSEMNVSTLELGDSALYLCASSPDVGLSSYEQYFGPGTRLTVT.

The chain's CDR3 is CASSFGRTDPDLDQPQHF. The chain employs TRBV7-9 and TRBJ1-5. CDR1 and CDR2 from the germline V gene are SEHNR and FQNEAQ (reference sequence). This CDR3 is built from 18 residues.

V and J are TRBV19 and TRBJ2-1; TCRdb's D call of TRBD2 is untestable without DNA. Looked up from germline, CDR1 is LNHDA and CDR2 is SQIVND (reference sequence). CDR3 length: 16 amino acids. This CDR3 is CASSILDARVHNEQFF.

The chain employs TRBV7-9 and TRBJ1-1. There are 15 residues in the CDR3. The germline V gene encodes CDR1 SEHNR and CDR2 FQNEAQ (reference sequence). CDR3 amino acids: CASSLIRDSGTEAFF.

The chain joins TRBV29-1 to TRBJ2-2; without DNA, the TCRdb call of TRBD1 cannot be checked. Germline lookup yields CDR1 SQVTM and CDR2 ANQGSEA. This CDR3 has 15 residues. CDR3: CSGLVAGMNTGELFF.

The rearrangement joins TRBV28 to TRBJ2-7; the TCRdb D gene call, TRBD1, has no DNA to confirm it. CDR1 MDHEN and CDR2 SYDVKM come from the germline V gene. CDR3 size: 15 residues. The chain's CDR3 is CASSFSVGQSYEQYF.

The V call is TRBV12-3 or TRBV12-4, the J call TRBJ2-5; TCRdb picks TRBD1, but there is no DNA to check that call. The CDR3 covers 16 residues. This CDR3 is CASTPAERDPKKTQYF.

CDR3: CASSPPGQEYEQYF. The genes are TRBV7-9 and TRBJ2-7; TCRdb designates TRBD1, a call that cannot be tested without DNA. There are 14 residues in the CDR3. Looked up from germline, CDR1 is SEHNR and CDR2 is FQNEAQ (reference sequence).

The genes are TRBV7-2 and TRBJ2-5; the D call of TRBD2 rests on TCRdb alone, since no DNA is present to check it. CDR1 and CDR2 from the germline V gene are SGHTA and FQGNSA. The CDR3 has 16 amino acids. CDR3 amino acids: CASSLTWAGGQETQYF. The entire variable domain, with the rest obtained from reference TRBV7-2 and TRBJ2-5, is as follows: GAGVSQSPSNKVTEKGKDVELRCDPISGHTALYWYRQSLGQGLEFLIYFQGNSAPDKSGLPSDRFSAERTGGSVSTLTIQRTQQEDSAVYLCASSLTWAGGQETQYFGPGTRLLVL.

The CDR3 loop is CASSLTGGPYNEQFF. The chain carries TRBV12-3 or TRBV12-4 and TRBJ2-1. CDR3 size: 15 residues.

The gene calls are TRBV6-4 and TRBJ1-6; without DNA, the TCRdb call of TRBD1 cannot be checked. Germline V gene data show CDR1 as MRHNA and CDR2 as SNTAGT. CDR3 length: 15 amino acids. CDR3 sequence reads: CASSGDNSGNSPLHF.

The rearrangement links TRBV27 to TRBJ1-1; TCRdb's D call, TRBD1, is unchecked because there is no DNA. The CDR3 is made up of 18 amino acids. The germline gives CDR1 MNHEY, CDR2 SMNVEV (reference sequence). CDR3 residues: CASSLSMFRADTNTEAFF.

The V and J genes are TRBV12-2 and TRBJ2-2. TRBV12-2 is classified as a pseudogene. This CDR3 has 12 amino acids. The CDR3: CASRRRAGELFF.

This clonotype is called medium-sized based on its frequency. The V gene is TRBV5-1, the J gene TRBJ1-1. Germline V gene lookup returns CDR1 SGHRS and CDR2 YFSETQ. The CDR3 runs 13 residues. CDR3 loop: CASSSTVNTEAFF.

The rearrangement uses TRBV27 and TRBJ1-6; lacking DNA, the TRBD1 call made by TCRdb goes unchecked. This CDR3 comprises 14 residues. Germline-derived CDR1 and CDR2 are MNHEY and SMNVEV (reference sequence). CDR3 in amino acids: CASSLGTTNSPLHF.

The CDR3 is CSVATNTEAFF. J is TRBJ1-1 and V is TRBV29-1. This CDR3 contains 11 residues. Germline CDR1 and CDR2: SQVTM and ANQGSEA.

The V gene is TRBV29-1, the J gene TRBJ2-7; TCRdb proposes TRBD2, but this gene call is untestable without DNA. Looked up from germline, CDR1 is SQVTM and CDR2 is ANQGSEA. The length of the CDR3 is 11 residues. CDR3 loop: CSVPIANEQYF.

The chain employs TRBV4-2 and TRBJ2-3. CDR3 size: 14 residues. CDR1 and CDR2 (germline): LGHNA, YNFKEQ. The CDR3: CASSQGMGTDTQYF.

This chain connects TRBV20-1 to TRBJ2-7. In germline, CDR1 is DFQATT, CDR2 SNEGSKA (reference sequence). CDR3 size: 11 residues. The CDR3 here is CSARYSHEQYF.

V usage is TRBV7-2 and J usage is TRBJ1-2; TCRdb selects TRBD1, and the lack of DNA leaves this call unchecked. The CDR3 has 17 residues. CDR1 and CDR2 (germline): SGHTA, FQGNSA. This CDR3 reads CASSLGGPRHPTGGYTF.

The chain has TRBV12-3 or TRBV12-4 and TRBJ2-1. This CDR3 has 13 residues. The chain's CDR3 is CASSGTTYNEQFF.